These 17 T cell receptor beta chains came from one sample sequenced in a study of read filtering for tumor transcriptome and immune sequencing. From 300 to 450 ng of RNA, a library with molecular barcoded alpha/delta and beta/gamma adaptors was made. Via MiXCR, TCRdb re-called the reads, giving one row per CDR3 protein. The repertoire consists of roughly 93,000 distinct CDR3 sequences, with around a fifth occurring once and the leading ten covering 9.5% to 12%. The sample was a population of CD138-negative cells sorted from bone marrow. The receptors shown here come from a donor aged 40 or over with multiple myeloma.

This clonotype was detected only once. The chain links TRBV5-1 to TRBJ2-7, with D maybe TRBD2 (6 bases). V lost 2 bases and J lost 4, with 16 bases in between. CDR3 length equals 15 residues. Per germline, CDR1 SGHRS and CDR2 YFSETQ. The chain's CDR3 is CASSLWRGPTYEQYF. As DNA, the CDR3 is TGCGCCAGCAGCTTATGGCGGGGCCCGACGTACGAGCAGTACTTC.

Comments on this clonotype: This CDR3 fails to terminate in the conserved phenylalanine or tryptophan, so it likely reflects a read error. The chain employs TRBV12-3 or TRBV12-4 and TRBJ2-1; no firm D call. With 8 bases removed from V and 10 bases from J, the gap between germline ends came to 12 bases. The CDR3 is 11 amino acids. The CDR3 reads CASGAVSEQFL. For the CDR3, the DNA is TGTGCCAGCGGTGCCGTGAGCGAGCAGTTCCTC.

This clonotype was detected ten times or more. CDR3 region: CASSEYMGGATDTQYF. The CDR3 DNA sequence: TGTGCCAGCAGTGAATATATGGGGGGGGCGACAGATACGCAGTATTTT. The J gene is TRBJ2-3, the V gene TRBV25-1, with D maybe TRBD2 (7 bases). V was cut by 0 bases and J by 3 bases, with 13 bases left in between. The V gene's germline CDR1 is MGHDK and CDR2 SYGVNS. This CDR3 is 16 amino acids long.

This clonotype occurred many times. The CDR3 protein is CASSLSPRHGQYF. The CDR3 DNA sequence: TGTGCCAGCAGTTTATCACCAAGACACGGGCAGTACTTC. The chain couples TRBV27 to TRBJ2-7; D gene uncertain. This CDR3 is 13 amino acids long. V gave up 0 bases and J gave up 9 bases, with 12 bases separating them. Germline V lookup: CDR1 MNHEY, CDR2 SMNVEV (reference sequence).

As concerns this clonotype: This could be a read error, since a much larger clone is one nucleotide away. No conserved phenylalanine or tryptophan ends this CDR3, so it is likely a read error. DNA of the CDR3: TGCAGTGCTAGAGCGGGAGATACGCAGTATTTA. As protein: CSARAGDTQYL. The V call is TRBV20-1, the J call TRBJ2-3; no reliable D call. Germline V CDR1 and CDR2: DFQATT, SNEGSKA (reference sequence). Trimming took off 1 base at V and 5 bases at J, with 4 bases between the two ends. The CDR3 is 11 amino acids.

The CDR3 reads CASSPHTSSYNEQFF. CDR3 nucleotide sequence: TGTGCCAGTAGTCCGCACACGAGCTCCTACAATGAGCAGTTCTTC. The genes are TRBV19 and TRBJ2-1; D ambiguous. Germline V gene data show CDR1 as LNHDA and CDR2 as SQIVND (reference sequence). V was clipped by 5 bases and J by 0 bases, with 11 bases between them. The CDR3 runs 15 residues.

The chain recombines TRBV12-3 or TRBV12-4 with TRBJ1-5; TRBD1 aligns across 7 bases. After removal of 6 bases from V and 6 bases from J, the junction contained 5 bases not matched to a gene. The CDR3 runs 13 residues. As DNA, the CDR3 is TGTGCCAGCAGCCCAGGGGGGGTTCAGCCCCAGCATTTT. Translation: CASSPGGVQPQHF.

This clonotype was recorded many times. The chain is built from TRBV28 and TRBJ1-2; possible D gene TRBD1, 5 bases. The CDR3 contains 14 residues. Trimming stripped 5 bases from V and 4 bases from J, with 14 bases between. The germline gives CDR1 MDHEN, CDR2 SYDVKM. The DNA of the CDR3 is TGTGCCAGCAGTCTACGGGGGACTGCCTATGGCTACACCTTC. This encodes CASSLRGTAYGYTF.

Notes on this clonotype: Being one base from a much bigger clone, this may be a read error. The chain employs TRBV29-1 and TRBJ2-5; 7 nucleotides line up with TRBD2. This CDR3 region has 13 residues. CDR1 and CDR2 (germline): SQVTM, ANQGSEA. CDR3 loop: CGVGPSGQETQYF. As DNA, the CDR3 is TGCGGCGTGGGCCCTAGCGGCCAAGAGACCCAGTACTTC.

This sequence joins TRBV19 and TRBJ2-1, with 8 bases fitting TRBD2. V gave up 3 bases and J gave up 7 bases; unmatched junction bases: 5. Germline V gene sequence: CDR1 LNHDA, CDR2 SQIVND (reference sequence). The CDR3 sequence is 14 residues long. The CDR3 is CASSIGGAGNEQFF. In DNA, the CDR3 is TGTGCCAGTAGTATCGGGGGGGCTGGAAATGAGCAGTTCTTC.

This clonotype has ten or more counts. The V gene is TRBV29-1, the J gene TRBJ2-5; 9 nucleotides agree with TRBD1. J lost 4 bases, V lost 6 bases, and 9 bases had no gene match. Germline lookup yields CDR1 SQVTM and CDR2 ANQGSEA. CDR3 size: 14 residues. CDR3 protein: CSVLDRGDRETQYF. In DNA, the CDR3 is TGCAGCGTGTTGGACAGGGGAGATAGAGAGACCCAGTACTTC.

This clonotype was seen many times. This chain links TRBV7-2 with TRBJ1-5; a possible D gene is TRBD1 (6 bases). This CDR3 is built from 15 residues. Germline values: CDR1 SGHTA, CDR2 FQGNSA. Deletions cut 2 bases from V and 4 bases from J, with 12 bases between. The CDR3 nucleotides read TGTGCCAGCAGCTTAACGACAGGCCCTAATCAGCCCCAGCATTTT. This encodes CASSLTTGPNQPQHF. Drawing the rest from reference TRBV7-2 and TRBJ1-5, the complete variable domain is GAGVSQSPSNKVTEKGKDVELRCDPISGHTALYWYRQSLGQGLEFLIYFQGNSAPDKSGLPSDRFSAERTGGSVSTLTIQRTQQEDSAVYLCASSLTTGPNQPQHFGDGTRLSIL.

About this clonotype itself: Its ends do not fully match the called genes, so a read error is possible. The chain is built from TRBV7-9 and TRBJ2-7; a weak D match, TRBD1 (6 bases). CDR1 and CDR2 (germline): SEHNR, FQNEAQ (reference sequence). The CDR3 is 13 amino acids. The CDR3 sequence: CASSFQGSYERYF. CDR3 nucleotides: TGTGCCAGCAGCTTCCAGGGGAGCTACGAGCGGTACTTC.

CDR3 region: CASSRGEIGYTF. The CDR3 DNA is TGTGCCAGCAGTCGGGGCGAAATTGGCTACACCTTC. The chain carries TRBV5-4 and TRBJ1-2; the D gene is possibly TRBD1 (5 bases). V lost 5 bases to trimming and J lost 7 bases, with 12 bases between them. The germline V gene has CDR1 SGHNT and CDR2 YYREEE (reference sequence). This CDR3 spans 12 amino acids.

This clonotype was found many times. J is TRBJ2-1 and V is TRBV20-1; D is undetermined. Germline loops: CDR1 DFQATT, CDR2 SNEGSKA (reference sequence). V lost 0 bases to trimming and J lost 3 bases, with 9 bases between them. The CDR3 runs 14 residues. DNA of the CDR3: TGCAGTGCTAGAGATTTGACCCGCTACAATGAGCAGTTCTTC. Translating gives CSARDLTRYNEQFF.

This clonotype is classed as medium-sized. V and J are TRBV12-3 or TRBV12-4 and TRBJ2-7, with D tentatively TRBD1 (8 bases). There are 15 residues in the CDR3. V lost 4 bases, J lost 0 bases, and 13 bases lay in between. The CDR3 here is CASSYTGGASYEQYF. CDR3 sequence (DNA): TGTGCCAGCAGTTACACAGGGGGGGCCTCCTACGAGCAGTACTTC.

On this clonotype itself: One base separates it from a far larger clone, so it is likely a read error. The chain recombines TRBV11-3 with TRBJ2-2; possible D gene TRBD2, 5 bases. This CDR3 is built from 16 residues. CDR1 and CDR2 (germline): SGHNT, YENEEA. The CDR3 spells CASSLEEWHNTGEPFF. The CDR3 region has the DNA TGTGCCAGCAGCTTAGAAGAGTGGCACAACACCGGGGAGCCGTTTTTT.